This T cell receptor (beta chain) came from a study of beta chain features in type 1 diabetes. Reverse transcribing all isolated RNA meant expressed TCRB transcripts were sequenced. Here immunoSEQ multiplex PCR was the method, and the copy in TCRdb shows in-frame clones only, minus some. The table lists some 220,000 clones, under 13% of them singletons. This clone appeared a few times. Without exception, sorted populations had purity beyond 95%. The germline gives CDR1 MNHNY, CDR2 SVGAGI (reference sequence). The length of the CDR3 is 13 residues. Trimming cost V 8 bases and J 7 bases; bases outside gene matches: 9.

This clonotype was sampled from a man between 18 and 29 years old in good health. This chain links TRBV6-6 with TRBJ2-7; 9 bases map to TRBD1. What was sequenced was central memory CD4+ T cells from blood. CDR3 nucleotides: TGTGCCAGCCAGAAATGGACAGGGGAGGAGCAGTACTTC. It translates to CASQKWTGEEQYF.